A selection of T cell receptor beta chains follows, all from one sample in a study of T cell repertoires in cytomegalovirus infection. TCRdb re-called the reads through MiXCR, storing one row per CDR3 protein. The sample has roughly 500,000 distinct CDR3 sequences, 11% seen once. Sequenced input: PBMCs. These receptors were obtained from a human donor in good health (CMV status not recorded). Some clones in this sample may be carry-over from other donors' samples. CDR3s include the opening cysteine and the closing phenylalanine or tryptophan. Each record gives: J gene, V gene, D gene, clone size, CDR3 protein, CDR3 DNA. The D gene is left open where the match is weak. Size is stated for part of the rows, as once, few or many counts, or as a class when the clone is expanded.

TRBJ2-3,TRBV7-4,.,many,CASSDKGPDTQYF,TGTGCCAGCAGCGACAAGGGCCCAGATACGCAGTATTTT
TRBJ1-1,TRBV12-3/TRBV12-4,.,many,CASRSGALLTEAFF,TGTGCCAGCAGGTCAGGGGCCCTCTTGACTGAAGCTTTCTTT
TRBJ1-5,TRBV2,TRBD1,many,CASRRQGSQPQHF,TGTGCCAGCAGGAGACAGGGGTCTCAGCCCCAGCATTTT
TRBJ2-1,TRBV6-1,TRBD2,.,CATRFSGRSRGGYNEQFF,TGTGCCACCCGGTTTAGCGGGAGGTCAAGGGGGGGTTACAATGAGCAGTTCTTC
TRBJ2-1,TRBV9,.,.,CASSVDAGFYNEQFF,TGTGCCAGCAGCGTAGATGCGGGATTCTACAATGAGCAGTTCTTC
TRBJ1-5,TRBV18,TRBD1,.,CASSPLGQGIVNQPQHF,TGTGCCAGCTCACCATTGGGACAGGGGATAGTCAATCAGCCCCAGCATTTT
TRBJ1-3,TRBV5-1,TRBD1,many,CASSRGQPAGNTIYF,TGCGCCAGCAGCAGGGGACAGCCTGCTGGAAACACCATATATTTT
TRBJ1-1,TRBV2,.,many,CASSRGGRGTEAFF,TGTGCCAGCTCTAGGGGGGGGCGCGGCACTGAAGCTTTCTTT
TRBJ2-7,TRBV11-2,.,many,CASSFGTNEQYF,TGTGCCAGCAGCTTTGGGACAAACGAGCAGTACTTC
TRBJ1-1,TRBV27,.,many,CASSPAGTLGVTEAFF,TGTGCCAGCAGTCCCGCCGGGACACTCGGGGTCACTGAAGCTTTCTTT
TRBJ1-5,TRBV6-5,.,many,CASRLRGGRGPNSNQPQHF,TGTGCCAGCAGATTAAGGGGCGGGAGGGGTCCTAATAGCAATCAGCCCCAGCATTTT
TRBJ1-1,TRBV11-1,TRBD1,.,CASSLGTGAITEAFF,TGTGCCAGCAGCTTGGGGACAGGGGCCATCACTGAAGCTTTCTTT
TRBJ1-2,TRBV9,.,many,CASSVGQIPNYGYTF,TGTGCCAGCAGCGTTGGACAGATCCCTAACTATGGCTACACCTTC
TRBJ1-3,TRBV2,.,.,CACRRESAGNTIYF,TGTGCCTGCCGGAGGGAGAGTGCTGGAAACACCATATATTTT
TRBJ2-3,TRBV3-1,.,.,CASSPGGFTDTQYF,TGTGCCAGCAGCCCGGGGGGCTTCACAGATACGCAGTATTTT
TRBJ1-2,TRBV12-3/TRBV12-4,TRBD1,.,CASRSPLPDRGGGYTF,TGTGCCAGCAGATCGCCGCTTCCCGACAGGGGAGGCGGCTACACCTTC
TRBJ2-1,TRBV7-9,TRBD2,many,CASSPKTSGSNNEQFF,TGTGCCAGCAGCCCAAAAACTAGCGGGAGTAACAATGAGCAGTTCTTC
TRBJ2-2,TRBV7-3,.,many,CASSLDTGSNTGELFF,TGTGCCAGCAGCCTAGATACAGGGTCGAACACCGGGGAGCTGTTTTTT
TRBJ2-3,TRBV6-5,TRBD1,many,CASRVTGGRTDTQYF,TGTGCCAGCAGGGTGACAGGGGGCAGAACAGATACGCAGTATTTT
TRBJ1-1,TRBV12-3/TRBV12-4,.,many,CASRGITEAFF,TGTGCCAGCAGGGGGATCACTGAAGCTTTCTTT
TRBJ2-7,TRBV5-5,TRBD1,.,CASSFLDRGLTYEQYF,TGTGCCAGCAGCTTCTTGGACAGGGGGTTAACCTACGAGCAGTACTTC
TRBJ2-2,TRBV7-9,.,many,CASSLIQANTGELFF,TGTGCCAGCAGTCTCATACAAGCGAACACCGGGGAGCTGTTTTTT
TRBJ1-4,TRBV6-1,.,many,CASSDYKEGTNEKLFF,TGTGCCAGCAGTGACTACAAGGAGGGCACTAATGAAAAACTGTTTTTT
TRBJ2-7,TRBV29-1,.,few,CSVLRQGTYEQYF,TGCAGCGTCCTTCGACAAGGGACCTACGAGCAGTACTTC
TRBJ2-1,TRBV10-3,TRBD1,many,CAISTGGSYNEQFF,TGTGCCATCAGTACAGGGGGCTCCTACAATGAGCAGTTCTTC
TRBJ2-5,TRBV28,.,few,CASSLGAEGTQYF,TGTGCCAGCAGTTTAGGGGCGGAGGGGACCCAGTACTTC
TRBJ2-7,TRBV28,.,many,CASSWGPGLGEQYF,TGTGCCAGCAGTTGGGGACCCGGCCTGGGGGAGCAGTACTTC
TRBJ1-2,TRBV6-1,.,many,CASSEGARRAWGYTF,TGTGCCAGCAGTGAAGGGGCGAGACGAGCTTGGGGCTACACCTTC
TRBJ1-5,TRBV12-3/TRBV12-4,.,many,CASSLPRVSNQPQHF,TGTGCCAGCAGCCTCCCCAGGGTTAGCAATCAGCCCCAGCATTTT
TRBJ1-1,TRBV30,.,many,CAWSNPGRIEAFF,TGTGCCTGGAGTAATCCGGGACGCATTGAAGCTTTCTTT
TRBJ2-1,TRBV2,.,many,CASSEGGGTARYNEQFF,TGTGCCAGCAGTGAAGGGGGTGGTACAGCAAGATACAATGAGCAGTTCTTC
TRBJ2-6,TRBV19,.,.,CASSRRGSGANVLTF,TGTGCCAGTAGTAGGAGGGGCTCTGGGGCCAACGTCCTGACTTTC
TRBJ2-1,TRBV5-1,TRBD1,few,CASSLGGQSYNEQFF,TGCGCCAGCAGCTTGGGGGGACAGAGTTACAATGAGCAGTTCTTC
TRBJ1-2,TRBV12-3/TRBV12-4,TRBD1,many,CASSLQAGTGYGYTF,TGTGCCAGCAGTTTACAGGCCGGGACAGGATATGGCTACACCTTC
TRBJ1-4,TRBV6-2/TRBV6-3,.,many,CASSTTGSNEKLFF,TGTGCCAGCAGTACGACAGGATCTAATGAAAAACTGTTTTTT
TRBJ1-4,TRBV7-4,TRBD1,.,CASSLSPDRGVQKLFF,TGTGCCAGCAGCTTGAGTCCGGACAGGGGAGTGCAAAAACTGTTTTTT
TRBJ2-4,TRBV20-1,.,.,CSASPPGAANIQYF,TGCAGTGCTAGTCCCCCAGGGGCGGCAAACATTCAGTACTTC
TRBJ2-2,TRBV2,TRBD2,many,CASKGTSPLTGELFF,TGTGCCAGCAAGGGGACTAGCCCCCTCACCGGGGAGCTGTTTTTT
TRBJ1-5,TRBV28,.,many,CASPPTRRNFSNQPQHF,TGTGCCAGCCCGCCGACAAGACGGAACTTTAGCAATCAGCCCCAGCATTTT
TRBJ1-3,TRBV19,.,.,CASKDGGNSGNTIYF,TGTGCCAGTAAGGATGGCGGAAACTCTGGAAACACCATATATTTT
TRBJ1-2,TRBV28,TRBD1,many,CASSQMDRGIHGYTF,TGTGCCAGCAGTCAAATGGACAGGGGTATCCATGGCTACACCTTC
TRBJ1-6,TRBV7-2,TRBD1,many,CASSPAGTGGSPLHF,TGTGCCAGCAGCCCCGCCGGGACAGGGGGGTCACCCCTCCACTTT
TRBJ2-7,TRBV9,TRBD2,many,CASSLGLGLDEQYF,TGTGCCAGCAGCCTGGGACTAGGGCTCGACGAGCAGTACTTC
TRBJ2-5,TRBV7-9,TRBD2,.,CASSLGGLAAGRKETQYF,TGTGCCAGCAGCTTAGGTGGGCTAGCGGCCGGACGAAAAGAGACCCAGTACTTC
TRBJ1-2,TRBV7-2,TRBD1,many,CASSLETGLISGYTF,TGTGCCAGCAGCTTAGAGACAGGGTTAATCTCGGGCTACACCTTC
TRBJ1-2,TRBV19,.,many,CASMWSSRYTF,TGTGCCAGTATGTGGTCTTCTCGCTACACCTTC
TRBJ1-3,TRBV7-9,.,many,CASSQREAGNTIYF,TGTGCCAGCAGCCAAAGGGAGGCAGGAAACACCATATATTTT
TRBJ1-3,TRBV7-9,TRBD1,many,CASSLGTGFISGNTIYF,TGTGCCAGCAGCCTGGGGACAGGGTTTATCTCTGGAAACACCATATATTTT
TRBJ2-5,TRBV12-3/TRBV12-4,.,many,CASSPPGGHLSGTQYF,TGTGCCAGCAGTCCCCCCGGGGGGCACCTGAGTGGGACCCAGTACTTC
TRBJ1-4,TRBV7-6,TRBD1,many,CASSLGTGKDEKLFF,TGTGCCAGCAGCTTAGGGACAGGGAAGGATGAAAAACTGTTTTTT
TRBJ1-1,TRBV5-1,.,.,CASSRAGATEAFF,TGCGCCAGCAGCCGTGCCGGGGCCACTGAAGCTTTCTTT
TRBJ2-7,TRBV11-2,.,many,CASSHPGTSSSYEQYF,TGTGCCAGCAGTCATCCAGGGACATCCTCCTCCTACGAGCAGTACTTC